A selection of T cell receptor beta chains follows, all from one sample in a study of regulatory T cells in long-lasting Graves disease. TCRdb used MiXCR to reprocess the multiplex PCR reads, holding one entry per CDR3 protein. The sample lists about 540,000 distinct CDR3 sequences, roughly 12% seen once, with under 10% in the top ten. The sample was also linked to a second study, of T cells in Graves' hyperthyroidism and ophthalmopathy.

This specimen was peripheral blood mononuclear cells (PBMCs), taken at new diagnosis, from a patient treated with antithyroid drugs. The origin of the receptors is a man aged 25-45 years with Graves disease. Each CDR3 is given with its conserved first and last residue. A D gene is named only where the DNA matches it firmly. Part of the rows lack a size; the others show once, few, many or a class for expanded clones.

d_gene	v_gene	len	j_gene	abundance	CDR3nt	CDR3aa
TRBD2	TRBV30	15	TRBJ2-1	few	TGTGCCTGGAGTGCCGGGACTAGATACTTGGATGAGCAGTTCTTC	CAWSAGTRYLDEQFF
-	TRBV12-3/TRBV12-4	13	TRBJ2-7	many	TGTGCCAGCAAGGACCGAAGCTCCTACGAGCAGTACTTC	CASKDRSSYEQYF
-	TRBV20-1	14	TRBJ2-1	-	TGCAGTGCTAGCGTGGTAGCCGCTACCAATGAGCAGTTCTTC	CSASVVAATNEQFF
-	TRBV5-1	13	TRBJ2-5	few	TGCGCCAGCAGCTTGCCGACCTATGAGGCCCAGTACTTC	CASSLPTYEAQYF
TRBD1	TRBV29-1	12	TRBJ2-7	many	TGCAGCTACCGGGACAGGGTCTACGAGCAGTACTTC	CSYRDRVYEQYF
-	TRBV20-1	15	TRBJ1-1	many	TGCAGTGCTAGCCCCCAGTCTGGGGGGAGCACTGAAGCTTTCTTT	CSASPQSGGSTEAFF
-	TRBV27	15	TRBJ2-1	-	TGTGCCAGCAGTGGCGCCGGGACGGAATACAATGAGCAGTTCTTC	CASSGAGTEYNEQFF
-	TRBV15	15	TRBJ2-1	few	TGTGCCACCAGCAGAGATCTCCGACAGTACAATGAGCAGTTCTTC	CATSRDLRQYNEQFF
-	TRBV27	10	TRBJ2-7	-	TGTGCCAGCAGTTCGTCCGAGCAGTACTTC	CASSSSEQYF
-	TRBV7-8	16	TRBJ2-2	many	TGTGCCAGCAGCTTATATGGACATGCGAACACCGGGGAGCTGTTTTTT	CASSLYGHANTGELFF
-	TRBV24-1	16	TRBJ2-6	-	TGTGCCACCAGTGATCGTCAGAGTTCTGGGGCCAACGTCCTGACTTTC	CATSDRQSSGANVLTF